These 10 T cell receptor beta chains share one sample of origin, sequenced in a study of radiotherapy plus CTLA-4 blockade in lung cancer. TCRdb keeps only in-frame clones here, not all; method: immunoSEQ multiplex PCR. The sample has roughly 58,000 clones, approximately 84% seen once. This specimen consisted of peripheral blood, obtained from a patient treated with radiotherapy plus ipilimumab. These receptor sequences come from a human donor with non-small cell lung cancer whose response to radiotherapy plus ipilimumab could not be evaluated.

This chain uses TRBV14 with TRBJ1-1; D gene uncertain. Trimming removed 4 bases at V and 1 base at J, with 10 bases between. Germline CDR1 SGHDN, CDR2 FVKESK. This CDR3 is 14 amino acids long. In nucleotides, the CDR3 is TGTGCCAGCAGCCGTACCCCAGGGAACACTGAAGCTTTCTTT. Its translation is CASSRTPGNTEAFF.

The chain recombines TRBV25-1 with TRBJ2-5; TRBD1 is a possible D gene (6 bases). CDR1 and CDR2 (germline): MGHDK, SYGVNS. The CDR3 contains 12 residues. V gave up 8 bases and J gave up 3 bases, with 10 bases separating them. The CDR3 is CASADRKETQYF. CDR3 DNA: TGTGCCAGCGCGGACAGAAAAGAGACCCAGTACTTC.

V gene TRBV6-6 combines with J gene TRBJ1-1, with D perhaps matching TRBD1 (6 bases). CDR3 length: 15 amino acids. V dropped 0 bases and J dropped 0 bases, with 8 bases sitting between them. Per germline, CDR1 MNHNY and CDR2 SVGAGI (reference sequence). The CDR3 sequence: CASSYSRDMNTEAFF. CDR3 DNA: TGTGCCAGCAGTTACTCGAGGGACATGAACACTGAAGCTTTCTTT.

J is TRBJ2-5 and V is TRBV25-1; D is perhaps TRBD2 (6 bases). V lost 1 base, J lost 5 bases, and 11 bases lay in between. This CDR3 is 14 amino acids long. Per germline, CDR1 MGHDK and CDR2 SYGVNS. Here the CDR3 reads CASSEFGGKETQYF. In DNA, the CDR3 is TGTGCCAGCAGTGAATTCGGAGGGAAGGAGACCCAGTACTTC.

This chain joins TRBV6-4 and TRBJ2-1; 14 bases agree with TRBD2. CDR3 length: 15 residues. From germline, CDR1 is MRHNA and CDR2 SNTAGT. The trim removed 10 bases at V and 9 bases at J, leaving 11 bases unmatched. This CDR3 reads CAIGTSGRSSREQFF. For the CDR3, the DNA is TGTGCCATTGGGACTAGCGGGAGAAGTAGTCGTGAGCAGTTCTTC.

This chain joins TRBV2 and TRBJ1-5, with 7 bases fitting TRBD1. There are 15 residues in the CDR3. V was clipped by 2 bases and J by 2 bases; unmatched bases: 3. Germline V CDR1 and CDR2: SNHLY, FYNNEI. In DNA form, the CDR3 reads TGTGCCAGCAGTGAACAGGGGGTCGGCAATCAGCCCCAGCATTTT. This translates into CASSEQGVGNQPQHF.

This rearrangement joins TRBV12-5 to TRBJ1-1; D not certain. Trimming stripped 4 bases from V and 0 bases from J, with 9 bases between. There are 14 residues in the CDR3. The germline gives CDR1 LGHNT, CDR2 FRNRAP. CDR3 bases: TGTGCTAGTGGTTCCCGGGTTCTGAACACTGAAGCTTTCTTT. Protein product: CASGSRVLNTEAFF. The full variable domain, rest sourced from reference TRBV12-5 and TRBJ1-1, is DARVTQTPRHKVTEMGQEVTMRCQPILGHNTVFWYRQTMMQGLELLAYFRNRAPLDDSGMPKDRFSAEMPDATLATLKIQPSEPRDSAVYFCASGSRVLNTEAFFGQGTRLTVV.

V and J are TRBV18 and TRBJ2-2; 9 bases match TRBD1. This CDR3 region has 17 residues. Germline assignment: CDR1 KGHSH and CDR2 LQKENI. The V gene end was trimmed by 6 bases and the J gene end by 3 bases; junction bases not matched to a gene: 11. The CDR3 loop is CASSPTVTGGDTGELFF. In nucleotides, the CDR3 is TGTGCCAGCTCCCCCACGGTGACAGGGGGGGACACCGGGGAGCTGTTTTTT.

The V call is TRBV5-4, the J call TRBJ1-3, with D tentatively TRBD1 (6 bases). The length of the CDR3 is 14 residues. V lost 5 bases to trimming and J lost 0 bases, with 9 bases between them. Germline CDR1 SGHNT, CDR2 YYREEE (reference sequence). In DNA form, the CDR3 reads TGTGCCAGCAGGACAGGTATCTCTGGAAACACCATATATTTT. It translates to CASRTGISGNTIYF.

V and J are TRBV6-1 and TRBJ2-2, with TRBD2 matching over 13 bases. V trimming: 6 bases; J trimming: 5 bases; junction bases outside the gene matches: 3. The length of the CDR3 is 15 residues. Germline lookup yields CDR1 MNHNS and CDR2 SASEGT. CDR3 sequence (DNA): TGTGCCAGCAGGGTGACTAGCGGGGGGACCGGGGAGCTGTTTTTT. This translates into CASRVTSGGTGELFF.